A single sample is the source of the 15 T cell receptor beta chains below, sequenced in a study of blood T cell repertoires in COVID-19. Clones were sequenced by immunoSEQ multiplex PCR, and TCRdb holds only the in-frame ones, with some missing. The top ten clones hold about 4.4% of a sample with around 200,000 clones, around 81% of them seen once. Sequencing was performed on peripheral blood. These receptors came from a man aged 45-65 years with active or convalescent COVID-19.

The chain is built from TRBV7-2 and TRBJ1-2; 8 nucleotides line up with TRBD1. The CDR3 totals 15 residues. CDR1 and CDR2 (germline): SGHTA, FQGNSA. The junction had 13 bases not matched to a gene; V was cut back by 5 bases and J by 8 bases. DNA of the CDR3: TGTGCCAGCAGCAATCCCAGGGGGCGGGAATACGGCTACACCTTC. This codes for CASSNPRGREYGYTF.

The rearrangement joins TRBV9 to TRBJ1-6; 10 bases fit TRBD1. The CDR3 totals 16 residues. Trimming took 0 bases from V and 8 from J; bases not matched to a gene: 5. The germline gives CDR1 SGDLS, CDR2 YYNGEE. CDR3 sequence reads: CASSVAGTGAYSPLHF. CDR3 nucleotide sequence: TGTGCCAGCAGCGTAGCCGGGACAGGGGCTTATTCACCCCTCCACTTT. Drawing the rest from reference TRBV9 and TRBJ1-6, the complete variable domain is DSGVTQTPKHLITATGQRVTLRCSPRSGDLSVYWYQQSLDQGLQFLIQYYNGEERAKGNILERFSAQQFPDLHSELNLSSLELGDSALYFCASSVAGTGAYSPLHFGNGTRLTVT.

Here the CDR3 reads CASSFAPARYNSPLHF. CDR3 nucleotide sequence: TGTGCCAGCAGCTTCGCGCCGGCCAGGTATAATTCACCCCTCCACTTT. The gene calls are TRBV7-9 and TRBJ1-6; D unresolved. This CDR3 comprises 16 residues. CDR1 and CDR2 (germline): SEHNR, FQNEAQ (reference sequence). The germline V and J ends were trimmed by 3 bases and 4 bases, with 13 bases remaining between them.

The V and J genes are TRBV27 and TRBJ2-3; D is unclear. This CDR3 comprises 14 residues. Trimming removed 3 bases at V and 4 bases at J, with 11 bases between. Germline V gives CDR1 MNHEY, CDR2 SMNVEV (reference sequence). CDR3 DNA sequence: TGTGCCAGCAGTTTCCAGAAGAGCGCAGATACGCAGTATTTT. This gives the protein CASSFQKSADTQYF.

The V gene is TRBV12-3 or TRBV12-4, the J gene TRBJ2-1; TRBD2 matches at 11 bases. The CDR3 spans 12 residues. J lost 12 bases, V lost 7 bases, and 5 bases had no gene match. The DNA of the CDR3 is TGTGCCAGCACTAGGGGGACTAGCGGGCAGTTCTTC. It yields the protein CASTRGTSGQFF.

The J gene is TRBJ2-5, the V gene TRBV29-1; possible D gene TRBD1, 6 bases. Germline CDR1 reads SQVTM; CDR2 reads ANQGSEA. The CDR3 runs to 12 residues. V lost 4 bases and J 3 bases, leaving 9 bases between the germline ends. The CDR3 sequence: CSVGRTEETQYF. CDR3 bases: TGCAGCGTTGGTCGGACAGAAGAGACCCAGTACTTC.

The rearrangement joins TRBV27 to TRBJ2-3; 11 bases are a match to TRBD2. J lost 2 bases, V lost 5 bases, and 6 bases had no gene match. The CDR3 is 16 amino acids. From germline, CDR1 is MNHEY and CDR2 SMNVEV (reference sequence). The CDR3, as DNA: TGTGCCAGCAGTCCAGGGACTAGCGGCCTCACAGATACGCAGTATTTT. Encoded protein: CASSPGTSGLTDTQYF.

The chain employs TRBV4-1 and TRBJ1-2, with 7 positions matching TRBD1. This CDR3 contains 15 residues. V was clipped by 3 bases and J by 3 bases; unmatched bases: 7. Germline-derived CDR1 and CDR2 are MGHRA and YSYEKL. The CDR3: CASSQGQSLDYGYTF. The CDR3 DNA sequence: TGCGCCAGCAGCCAGGGACAGTCACTTGACTATGGCTACACCTTC.

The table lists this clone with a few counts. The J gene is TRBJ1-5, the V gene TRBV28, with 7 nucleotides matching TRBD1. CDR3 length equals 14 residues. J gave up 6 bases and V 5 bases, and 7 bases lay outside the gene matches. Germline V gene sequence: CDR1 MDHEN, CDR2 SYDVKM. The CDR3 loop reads CASSPQGVAQPQHF. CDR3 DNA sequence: TGTGCCAGCAGTCCTCAGGGGGTTGCTCAGCCCCAGCATTTT.

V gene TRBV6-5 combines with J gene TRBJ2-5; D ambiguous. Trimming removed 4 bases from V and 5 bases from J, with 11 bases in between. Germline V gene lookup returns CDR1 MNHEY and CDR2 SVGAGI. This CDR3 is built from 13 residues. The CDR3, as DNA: TGTGCCAGCAGTTCAGCCCTGCGGGAGACCCAGTACTTC. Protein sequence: CASSSALRETQYF.

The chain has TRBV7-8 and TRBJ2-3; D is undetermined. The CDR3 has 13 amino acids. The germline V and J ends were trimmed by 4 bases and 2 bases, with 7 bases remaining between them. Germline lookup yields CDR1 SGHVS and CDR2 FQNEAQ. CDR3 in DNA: TGTGCCAGCAGCTACTACATCACAGATACGCAGTATTTT. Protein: CASSYYITDTQYF.

In DNA form, the CDR3 reads TGTGCCAGCAGCTTGGGTAGGGGTGACATTCAGTACTTC. It is translated as CASSLGRGDIQYF. The chain employs TRBV5-4 and TRBJ2-4, with a possible D match to TRBD1 (5 bases). V dropped 0 bases and J dropped 8 bases, with 9 bases sitting between them. The CDR3 consists of 13 residues. Germline V gives CDR1 SGHNT, CDR2 YYREEE (reference sequence).

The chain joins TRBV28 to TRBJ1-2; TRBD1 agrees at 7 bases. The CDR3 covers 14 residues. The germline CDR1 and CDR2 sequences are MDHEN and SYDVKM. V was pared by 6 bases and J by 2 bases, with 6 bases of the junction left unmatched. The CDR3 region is CASRETGLNYGYTF. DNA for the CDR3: TGTGCCAGCAGGGAGACAGGGTTAAACTATGGCTACACCTTC.

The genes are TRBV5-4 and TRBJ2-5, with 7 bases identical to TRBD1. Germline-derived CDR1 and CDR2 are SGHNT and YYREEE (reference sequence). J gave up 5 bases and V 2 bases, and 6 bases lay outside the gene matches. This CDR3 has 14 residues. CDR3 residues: CASSLGGPRETQYF. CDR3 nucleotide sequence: TGTGCCAGCAGCTTAGGGGGCCCCCGGGAGACCCAGTACTTC.

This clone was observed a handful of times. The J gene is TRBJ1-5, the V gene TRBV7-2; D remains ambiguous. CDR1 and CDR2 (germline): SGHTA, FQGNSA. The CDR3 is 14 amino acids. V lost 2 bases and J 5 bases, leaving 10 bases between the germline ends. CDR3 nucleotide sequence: TGTGCCAGCAGCTTAAGCCCAAACGATCAGCCCCAGCATTTT. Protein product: CASSLSPNDQPQHF.